Given below is one T cell receptor (beta chain) in context. The antigen is undetermined. The germline V and J ends were trimmed by 2 bases and 0 bases, with 8 bases remaining between them. This CDR3 is 15 amino acids long. Germline lookup yields CDR1 SGDLS and CDR2 YYNGEE. The data were obtained in a study of shared clonotypes between healthy human individuals. Each replicate PCR on the sorted subsets used 150 to 200 ng DNA (around 30,000 T cell genomes). This table comes from immunoSEQ multiplex PCR, and its TCRdb copy is limited to in-frame clones, with some not included. Counted here are around 2.1 million clones, more than 90% occurring once; the ten biggest clones make up roughly 0.13%. Points from the study as a whole: Sequencing depth was expected to affect clonotype sharing among donors. Collection of samples was limited to blood; tissue repertoires likely differ.

The donors were adults (healthy and HIV-negative) with no recent acute infections or vaccinations. The source material was naive CD4+ T cells sorted from blood. Subset noted: CD45RA+ positively selected. This TCR was recovered from a man aged 18-30 years in good health. The chain links TRBV9 to TRBJ2-2; a weak D match, TRBD1 (6 bases). CDR3: CASSVTGTNTGELFF. The DNA for the CDR3 is TGTGCCAGCAGCGTCACAGGGACGAACACCGGGGAGCTGTTTTTT.